This T cell receptor beta chain was obtained from a study of CD8+CD57+ T cells in acquired aplastic anemia. Study-wide results and caveats: About 29 shared CD8+ CDR3s appeared highly expressed within patients' immunodominant clones.

Concerning this clonotype: What it binds is unknown.

The CDR3 totals 14 residues. The V end was cut by 3 bases, the J end by 1 base, with 10 bases between. From germline, CDR1 is LNHNV and CDR2 YYDKDF (reference sequence). TCR beta VDJ and CDR3 were profiled, and genomic DNA was the template. TCRdb redid the calling of the reads with MiXCR, one entry per CDR3 protein. The data show approximately 300,000 distinct CDR3 sequences, 45% to 65% seen once. Those patients picked for sequencing had displayed CD8+CD57+ cell expansion on flow cytometry. Severe acquired aplastic anemia was the diagnosis recorded for all patients. Sequenced material: sorted CD4+, CD8+, or CD8+CD57+ T cells (not recorded which) from PBMCs. The rearrangement links TRBV15 to TRBJ2-7; no clear D. This sequence was found in a human donor with aplastic anemia. The CDR3 DNA reads TGTGCCACCAGCAGTTTGAGGACGTCCTACGAGCAGTACTTC. Translated, it gives CATSSLRTSYEQYF. Full variable domain (remainder filled in from reference TRBV15 and TRBJ2-7): DAMVIQNPRYQVTQFGKPVTLSCSQTLNHNVMYWYQQKSSQAPKLLFHYYDKDFNNEADTPDNFQSRRPNTSFCFLDIRSPGLGDTAMYLCATSSLRTSYEQYFGPGTRLTVT.